This entry describes one T cell receptor beta chain. No antigen is known for it. Profiling relied on immunoSEQ multiplex PCR, and the TCRdb table lists in-frame clones only, not all of them. The sample yields more than 95,000 clones, roughly 86% seen once. This record belongs to a study of T cell responses to AZD1222 COVID-19 vaccine. General study points: Two AZD1222 administrations were followed by greater Spike-specific TCR breadth and depth. In a largely white British group with more females than males, clonal diversity was possibly underestimated.

The origin of this receptor is an adult who received the MenACWY meningococcal vaccine as a control. The sample here was peripheral blood, taken 28 days after the second dose of the MenACWY control vaccine.

For the CDR3, the DNA is TGTGCCAGCAGGGGGAGCGGGGTTCGCACAGATACGCAGTATTTT. This encodes CASRGSGVRTDTQYF. The chain couples TRBV2 to TRBJ2-3; 7 nucleotides match TRBD2. CDR3 length: 15 residues. Germline V gene sequence: CDR1 SNHLY, CDR2 FYNNEI. J gave up 1 base and V 6 bases, and 7 bases lay outside the gene matches.